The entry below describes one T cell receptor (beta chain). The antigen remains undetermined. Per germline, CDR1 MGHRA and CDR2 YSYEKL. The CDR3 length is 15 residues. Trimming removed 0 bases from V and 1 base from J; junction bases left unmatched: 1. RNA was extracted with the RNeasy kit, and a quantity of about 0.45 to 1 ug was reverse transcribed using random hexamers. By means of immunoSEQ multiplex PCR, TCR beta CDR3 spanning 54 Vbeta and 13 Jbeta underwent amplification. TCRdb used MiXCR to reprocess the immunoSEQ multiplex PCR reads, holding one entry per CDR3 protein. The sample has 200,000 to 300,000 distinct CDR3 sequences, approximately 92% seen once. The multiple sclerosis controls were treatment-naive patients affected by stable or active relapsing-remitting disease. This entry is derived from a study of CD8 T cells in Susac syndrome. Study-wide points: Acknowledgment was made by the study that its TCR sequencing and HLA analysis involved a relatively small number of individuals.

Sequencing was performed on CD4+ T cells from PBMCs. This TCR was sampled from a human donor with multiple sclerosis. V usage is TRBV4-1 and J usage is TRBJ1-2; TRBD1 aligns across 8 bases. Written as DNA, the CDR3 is TGCGCCAGCAGCCAAGATACAGGGGGTAACTATGGCTACACCTTC. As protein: CASSQDTGGNYGYTF.